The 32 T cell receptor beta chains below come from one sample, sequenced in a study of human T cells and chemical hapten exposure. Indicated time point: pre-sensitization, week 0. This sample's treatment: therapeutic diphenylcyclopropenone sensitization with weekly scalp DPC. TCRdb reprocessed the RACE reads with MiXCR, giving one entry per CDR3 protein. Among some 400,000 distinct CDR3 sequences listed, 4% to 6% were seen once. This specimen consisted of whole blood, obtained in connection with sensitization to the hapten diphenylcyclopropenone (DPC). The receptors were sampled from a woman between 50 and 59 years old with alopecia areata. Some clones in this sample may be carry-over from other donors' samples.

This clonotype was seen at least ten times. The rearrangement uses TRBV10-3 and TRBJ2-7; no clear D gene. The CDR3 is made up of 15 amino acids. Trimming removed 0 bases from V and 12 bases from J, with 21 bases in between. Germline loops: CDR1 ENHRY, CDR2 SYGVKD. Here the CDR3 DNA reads TGTGCCATCAGTGAGTCGATGCAAAGAGCTACCGGGCGGTACTTC. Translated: CAISESMQRATGRYF.

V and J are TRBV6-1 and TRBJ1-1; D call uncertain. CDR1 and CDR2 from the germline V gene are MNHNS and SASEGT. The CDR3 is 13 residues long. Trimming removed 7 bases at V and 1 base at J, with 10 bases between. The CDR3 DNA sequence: TGTGCCAGCATCCGAGAGGGGAACACTGAAGCTTTCTTT. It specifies CASIREGNTEAFF.

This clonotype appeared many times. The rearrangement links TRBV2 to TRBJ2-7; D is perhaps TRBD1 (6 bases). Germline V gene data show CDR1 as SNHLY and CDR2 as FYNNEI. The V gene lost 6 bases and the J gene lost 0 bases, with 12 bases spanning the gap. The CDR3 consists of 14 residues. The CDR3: CASSGTRSSYEQYF. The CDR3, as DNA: TGTGCCAGCAGCGGGACACGGAGCTCCTACGAGCAGTACTTC.

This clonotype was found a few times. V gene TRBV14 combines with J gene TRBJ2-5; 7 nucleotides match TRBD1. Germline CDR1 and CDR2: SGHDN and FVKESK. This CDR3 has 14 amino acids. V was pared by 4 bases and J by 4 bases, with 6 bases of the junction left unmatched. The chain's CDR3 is CASSPRQGPETQYF. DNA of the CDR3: TGTGCCAGCAGCCCGAGACAGGGACCAGAGACCCAGTACTTC.

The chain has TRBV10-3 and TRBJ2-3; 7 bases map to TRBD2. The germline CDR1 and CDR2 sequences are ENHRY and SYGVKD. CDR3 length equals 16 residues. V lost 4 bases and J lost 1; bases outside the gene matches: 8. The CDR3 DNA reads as TGTGCCATCAGTGCCAGGCTAGCGGTGGGCACAGATACGCAGTATTTT. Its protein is CAISARLAVGTDTQYF.

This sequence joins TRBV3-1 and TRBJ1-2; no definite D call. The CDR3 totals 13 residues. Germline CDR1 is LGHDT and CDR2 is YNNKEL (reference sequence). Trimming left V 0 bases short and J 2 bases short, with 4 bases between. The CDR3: CASSQDPNYGYTF. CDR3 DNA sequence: TGTGCCAGCAGCCAAGACCCGAACTATGGCTACACCTTC.

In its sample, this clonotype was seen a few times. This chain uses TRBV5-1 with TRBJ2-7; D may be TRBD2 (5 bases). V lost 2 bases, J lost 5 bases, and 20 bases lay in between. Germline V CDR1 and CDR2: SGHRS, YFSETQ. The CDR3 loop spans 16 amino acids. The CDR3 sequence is CASSFLRREGTHEQYF. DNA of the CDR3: TGCGCCAGCAGCTTTTTGCGGCGCGAGGGAACCCACGAGCAGTACTTC.

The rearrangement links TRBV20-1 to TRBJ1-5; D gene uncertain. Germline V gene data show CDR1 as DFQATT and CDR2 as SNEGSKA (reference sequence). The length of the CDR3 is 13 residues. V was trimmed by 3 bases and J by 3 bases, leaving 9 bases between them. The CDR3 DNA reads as TGCAGTGCTAGGCTCGGGTTCAATCAGCCCCAGCATTTT. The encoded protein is CSARLGFNQPQHF.

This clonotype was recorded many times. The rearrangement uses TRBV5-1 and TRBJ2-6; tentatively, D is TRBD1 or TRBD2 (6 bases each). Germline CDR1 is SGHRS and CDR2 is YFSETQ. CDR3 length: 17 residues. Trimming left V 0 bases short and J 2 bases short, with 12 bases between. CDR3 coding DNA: TGCGCCAGCAGCTTGGGTACAGGGAGGACTGGGGCCAACGTCCTGACTTTC. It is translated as CASSLGTGRTGANVLTF.

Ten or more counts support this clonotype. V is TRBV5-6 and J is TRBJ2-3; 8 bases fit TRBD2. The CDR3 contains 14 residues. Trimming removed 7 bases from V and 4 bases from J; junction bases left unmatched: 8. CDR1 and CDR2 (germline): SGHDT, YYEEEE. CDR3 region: CASAGGPVPDTQYF. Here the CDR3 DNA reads TGTGCCAGCGCGGGGGGCCCCGTCCCAGATACGCAGTATTTT.

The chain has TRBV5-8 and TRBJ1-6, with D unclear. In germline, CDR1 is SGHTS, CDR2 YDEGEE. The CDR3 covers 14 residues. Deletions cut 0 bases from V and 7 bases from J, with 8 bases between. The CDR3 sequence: CASSLGNRNSPLHF. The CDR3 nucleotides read TGTGCCAGCAGCTTGGGAAATAGGAATTCACCCCTCCACTTT.

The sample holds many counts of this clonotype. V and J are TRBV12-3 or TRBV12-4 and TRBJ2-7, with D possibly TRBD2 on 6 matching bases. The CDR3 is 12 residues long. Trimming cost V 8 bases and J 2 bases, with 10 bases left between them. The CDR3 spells CASGTQTYEQYF. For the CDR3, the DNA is TGTGCCAGCGGGACTCAGACCTACGAGCAGTACTTC.

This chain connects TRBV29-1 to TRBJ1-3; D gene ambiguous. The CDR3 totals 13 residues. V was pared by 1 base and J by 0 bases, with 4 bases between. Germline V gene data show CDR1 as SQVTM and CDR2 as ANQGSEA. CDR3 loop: CSVEGASGNTIYF. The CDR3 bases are TGCAGCGTTGAAGGAGCCTCTGGAAACACCATATATTTT. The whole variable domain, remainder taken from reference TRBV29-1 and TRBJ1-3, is SAVISQKPSRDICQRGTSLTIQCQVDSQVTMMFWYRQQPGQSLTLIATANQGSEATYESGFVIDKFPISRPNLTFSTLTVSNMSPEDSSIYLCSVEGASGNTIYFGEGSWLTVV.

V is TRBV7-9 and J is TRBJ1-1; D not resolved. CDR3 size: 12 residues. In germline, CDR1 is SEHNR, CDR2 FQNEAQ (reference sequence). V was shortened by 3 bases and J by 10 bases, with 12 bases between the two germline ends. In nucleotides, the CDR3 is TGTGCCAGCAGCTTCCCCGAGCCGCGAGCTTTCTTT. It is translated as CASSFPEPRAFF.

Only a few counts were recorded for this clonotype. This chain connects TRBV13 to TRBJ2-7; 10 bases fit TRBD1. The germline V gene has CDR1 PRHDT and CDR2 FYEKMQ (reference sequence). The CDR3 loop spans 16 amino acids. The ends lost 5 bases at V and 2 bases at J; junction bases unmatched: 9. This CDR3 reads CASSPDRGLEPYEQYF. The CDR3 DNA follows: TGTGCCAGCAGCCCAGACAGGGGGCTCGAACCCTACGAGCAGTACTTC.

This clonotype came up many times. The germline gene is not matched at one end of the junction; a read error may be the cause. Written as DNA, the CDR3 is TGTGCCAGCTCACCCGAGGGACTGAAGAACAATGAAGCTTTCTTT. Protein product: CASSPEGLKNNEAFF. The chain employs TRBV18 and TRBJ1-1, with TRBD1 as a possible D gene (5 bases). CDR3 length: 15 amino acids. The germline CDR1 and CDR2 sequences are KGHSH and LQKENI.

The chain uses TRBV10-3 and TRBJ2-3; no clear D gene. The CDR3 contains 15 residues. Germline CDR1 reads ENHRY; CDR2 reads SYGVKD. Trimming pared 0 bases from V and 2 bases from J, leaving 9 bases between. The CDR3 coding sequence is TGTGCCATCAGTGAGTCGGGCGCGAACACAGATACGCAGTATTTT. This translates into CAISESGANTDTQYF.

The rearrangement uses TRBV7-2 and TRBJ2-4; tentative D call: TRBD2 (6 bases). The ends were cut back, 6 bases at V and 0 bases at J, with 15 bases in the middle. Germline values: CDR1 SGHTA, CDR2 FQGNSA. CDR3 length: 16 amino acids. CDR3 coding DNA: TGTGCCAGCAGATGGCTGCGGGATAAAGCCAAAAACATTCAGTACTTC. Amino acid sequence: CASRWLRDKAKNIQYF.

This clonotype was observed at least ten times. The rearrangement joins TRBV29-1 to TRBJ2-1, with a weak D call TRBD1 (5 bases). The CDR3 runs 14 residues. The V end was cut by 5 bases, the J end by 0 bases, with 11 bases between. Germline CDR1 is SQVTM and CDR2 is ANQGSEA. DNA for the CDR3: TGCAGCGTTTATGACAGCCTCTCCTACAATGAGCAGTTCTTC. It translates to CSVYDSLSYNEQFF.

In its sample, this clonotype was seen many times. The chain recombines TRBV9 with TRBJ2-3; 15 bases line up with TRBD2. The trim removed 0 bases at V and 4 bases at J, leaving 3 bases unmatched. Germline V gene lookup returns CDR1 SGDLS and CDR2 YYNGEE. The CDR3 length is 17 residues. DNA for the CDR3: TGTGCCAGCAGCGTAGAGTGGACTAGCGGGAGGGCAGATACGCAGTATTTT. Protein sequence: CASSVEWTSGRADTQYF. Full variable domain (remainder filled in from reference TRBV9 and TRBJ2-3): DSGVTQTPKHLITATGQRVTLRCSPRSGDLSVYWYQQSLDQGLQFLIQYYNGEERAKGNILERFSAQQFPDLHSELNLSSLELGDSALYFCASSVEWTSGRADTQYFGPGTRLTVL.

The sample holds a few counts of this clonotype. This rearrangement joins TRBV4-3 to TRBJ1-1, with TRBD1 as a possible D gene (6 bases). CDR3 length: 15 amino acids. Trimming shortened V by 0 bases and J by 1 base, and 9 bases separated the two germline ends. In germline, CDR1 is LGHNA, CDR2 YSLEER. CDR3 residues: CASSQDDRRNTEAFF. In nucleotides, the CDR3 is TGCGCCAGCAGCCAAGATGACAGGCGGAACACTGAAGCTTTCTTT.

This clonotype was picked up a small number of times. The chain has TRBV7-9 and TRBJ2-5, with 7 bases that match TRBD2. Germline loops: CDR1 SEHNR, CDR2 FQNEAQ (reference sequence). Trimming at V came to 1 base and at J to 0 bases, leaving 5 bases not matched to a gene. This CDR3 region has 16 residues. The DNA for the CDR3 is TGTGCCAGCAGCTTAGGTTTGGGAGGGAACCAAGAGACCCAGTACTTC. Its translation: CASSLGLGGNQETQYF.

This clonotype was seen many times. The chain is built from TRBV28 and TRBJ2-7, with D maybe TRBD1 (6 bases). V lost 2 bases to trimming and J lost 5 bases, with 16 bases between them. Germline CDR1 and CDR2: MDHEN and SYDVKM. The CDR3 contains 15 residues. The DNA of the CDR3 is TGTGCCAGCAGTTTAGGCGCCACAGGGTCGAACGAGCAGTACTTC. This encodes CASSLGATGSNEQYF.

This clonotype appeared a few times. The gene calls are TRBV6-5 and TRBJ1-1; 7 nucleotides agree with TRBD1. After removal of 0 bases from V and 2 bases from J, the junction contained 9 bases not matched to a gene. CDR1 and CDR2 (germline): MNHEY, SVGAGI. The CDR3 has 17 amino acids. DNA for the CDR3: TGTGCCAGCAGTTACTCAACTCAAGGGACAGCTAACACTGAAGCTTTCTTT. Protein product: CASSYSTQGTANTEAFF.

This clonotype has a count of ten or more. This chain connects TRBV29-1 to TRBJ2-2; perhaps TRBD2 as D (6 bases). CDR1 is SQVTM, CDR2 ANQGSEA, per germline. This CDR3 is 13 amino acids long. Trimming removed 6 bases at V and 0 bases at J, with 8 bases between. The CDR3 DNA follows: TGCAGCGTGGGACTGCCGAACACCGGGGAGCTGTTTTTT. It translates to CSVGLPNTGELFF.

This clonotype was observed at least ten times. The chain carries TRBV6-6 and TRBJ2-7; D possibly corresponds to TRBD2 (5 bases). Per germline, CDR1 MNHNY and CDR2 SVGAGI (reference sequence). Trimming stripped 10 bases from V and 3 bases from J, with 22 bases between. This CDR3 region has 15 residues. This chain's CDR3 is CATSVVEARGYEQYF. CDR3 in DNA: TGTGCCACCTCCGTGGTGGAGGCCCGGGGCTACGAGCAGTACTTC.

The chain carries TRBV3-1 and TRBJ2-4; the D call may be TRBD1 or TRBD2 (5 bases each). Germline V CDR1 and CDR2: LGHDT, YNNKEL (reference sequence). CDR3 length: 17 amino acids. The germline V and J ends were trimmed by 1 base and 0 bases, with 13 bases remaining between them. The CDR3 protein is CASSQGSGQLAKNIQYF. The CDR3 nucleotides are TGTGCCAGCAGCCAAGGTTCGGGGCAACTAGCCAAAAACATTCAGTACTTC.

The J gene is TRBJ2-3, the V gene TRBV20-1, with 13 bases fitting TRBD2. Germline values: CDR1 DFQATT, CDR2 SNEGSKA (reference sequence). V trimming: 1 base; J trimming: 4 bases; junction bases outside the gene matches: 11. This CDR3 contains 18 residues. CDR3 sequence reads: CSARAGLAGAIVADTQYF. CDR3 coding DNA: TGCAGTGCTAGAGCAGGACTAGCGGGAGCAATTGTCGCAGATACGCAGTATTTT.

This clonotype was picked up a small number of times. The CDR3 nucleotides read TGTGCCAGCAGCCAGGCCTCGAGGGGGGGGACTAGCGGGATCCAGCAGTACTTC. As protein: CASSQASRGGTSGIQQYF. The rearrangement joins TRBV4-2 to TRBJ2-7; TRBD2 agrees at 13 bases. The junction had 16 bases not matched to a gene; V was cut back by 3 bases and J by 8 bases. The germline gives CDR1 LGHNA, CDR2 YNFKEQ. The CDR3 has 18 amino acids.

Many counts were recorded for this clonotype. For the CDR3, the DNA is TGTGCCAGCACAGTACAGTCGAACACTGAAGCTTTCTTT. Amino acids: CASTVQSNTEAFF. The V and J genes are TRBV6-2 or TRBV6-3 and TRBJ1-1; D uncertain. V was shortened by 7 bases and J by 1 base, with 10 bases between the two germline ends. The germline CDR1 and CDR2 sequences are MNHEY and SVGEGT. This CDR3 comprises 13 residues.

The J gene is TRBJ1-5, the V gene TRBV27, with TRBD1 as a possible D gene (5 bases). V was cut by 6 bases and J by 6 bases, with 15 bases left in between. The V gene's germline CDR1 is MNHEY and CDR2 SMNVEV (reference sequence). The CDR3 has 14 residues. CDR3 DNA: TGTGCCAGCAGAGGGACCCTAGGTGGTCAGCCCCAGCATTTT. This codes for CASRGTLGGQPQHF.

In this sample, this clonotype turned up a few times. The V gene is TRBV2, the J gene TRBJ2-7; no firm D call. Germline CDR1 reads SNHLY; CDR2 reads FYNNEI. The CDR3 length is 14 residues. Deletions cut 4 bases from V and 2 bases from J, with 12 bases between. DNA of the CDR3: TGTGCCAGCAGTGCCCGACGAGTTACCTACGAGCAGTACTTC. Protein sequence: CASSARRVTYEQYF. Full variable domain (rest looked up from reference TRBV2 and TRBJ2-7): EPEVTQTPSHQVTQMGQEVILRCVPISNHLYFYWYRQILGQKVEFLVSFYNNEISEKSEIFDDQFSVERPDGSNFTLKIRSTKLEDSAMYFCASSARRVTYEQYFGPGTRLTVT.